This record concerns one T cell receptor beta chain sequence. The data stem from a study of blood T cell repertoires in COVID-19. As for the study in general: Donors in the United States, Italy and Spain gave samples during acute or convalescent COVID-19. In each case, the material was cDNA or gDNA derived from T cells, B-cell-depleted T cells, or PBMCs.

In the original workflow: Amplification of reference gene primers was used by the study to estimate nucleated cell counts. Measured with immunoSEQ multiplex PCR; TCRdb has only the in-frame clones, and not every one. V, J and clone size derive from that table, while D and trimming were established from the DNA sequence. The sample consists of about 260,000 clones, roughly 86% of them appearing once. The sample taken for sequencing was peripheral blood. The receptor was isolated from a woman in her forties or fifties with acute or convalescent COVID-19.

The CDR3 spells CASSWTSGSSETQYF. DNA of the CDR3: TGTGCCAGCAGTTGGACTAGCGGGAGCTCAGAGACCCAGTACTTC. The rearrangement uses TRBV2 and TRBJ2-5, with TRBD2 identical over 13 bases. The V gene's germline CDR1 is SNHLY and CDR2 FYNNEI. CDR3 size: 15 residues. V lost 5 bases to trimming and J lost 4 bases; unmatched junction nucleotides: 4.